This TCR beta chain was observed in a study of OX40 agonist ivuxolimab in advanced cancers. J was trimmed by 4 bases and V by 1 base; bases with no gene match: 11. The CDR3 is 17 residues long. Germline assignment: CDR1 MDHEN and CDR2 SYDVKM. Repertoires were generated with immunoSEQ multiplex PCR, while TCRdb's copy carries only in-frame clones and drops some. The repertoire holds tens of thousands of clones, with around 93% as singletons. This TCR derives from an adult with an advanced solid tumor such as melanoma, head and neck, liver or kidney cancer. Material: CD4+ or CD8+ T cells sorted from blood, obtained in a trial of the OX40 agonist ivuxolimab. The rearrangement uses TRBV28 and TRBJ2-5, with 8 bases aligning to TRBD2. The CDR3 is CASSLLRAGRASETQYF. DNA for the CDR3: TGTGCCAGCAGTTTATTACGTGCCGGGAGGGCCTCAGAGACCCAGTACTTC.